Listed below are T cell receptor beta chains from one sample, sequenced in a study of T-cell reconstitution after alpha-beta-depleted transplantation in children. TCRdb passed the PCR reads through MiXCR, listing each CDR3 protein once. The table records about 540,000 distinct CDR3 sequences, 18% of them present only once. The sequencing here drew on PBMCs from the stem cell graft donor, taken from the stem cell graft. All receptors come from a human donor who donated a stem cell graft to a child with acute lymphoblastic leukemia. The CDR3 runs from the conserved cysteine through the conserved F or W. The order of the fields is J gene, clone size, D gene, V gene, CDR3 protein, CDR3 DNA. D genes are given only for firm matches. The size field is filled for only some rows; it gives once, few, many or a size class.

J: TRBJ2-1; size: few; D: TRBD1; V: TRBV29-1; CDR3: CSGATGLSEQFF; DNA: TGCAGCGGTGCGACAGGGTTGAGTGAGCAGTTCTTC
J: TRBJ2-1; size: .; D: TRBD2; V: TRBV7-8; CDR3: CASSLGLAGGQVSYNEQFF; DNA: TGTGCCAGCAGCCTCGGACTAGCGGGAGGACAAGTCTCCTACAATGAGCAGTTCTTC
J: TRBJ2-5; size: few; D: .; V: TRBV7-9; CDR3: CASSLGVGRSQETQYF; DNA: TGTGCCAGCAGCTTAGGTGTCGGGAGATCCCAAGAGACCCAGTACTTC
J: TRBJ2-3; size: few; D: TRBD2; V: TRBV5-4; CDR3: CASSFRGSPPDTQYF; DNA: TGTGCCAGCAGCTTTCGCGGGAGCCCTCCAGATACGCAGTATTTT
J: TRBJ2-3; size: .; D: .; V: TRBV5-1; CDR3: CASSLDGTPTDTQYF; DNA: TGCGCCAGCAGCTTGGATGGGACTCCCACAGATACGCAGTATTTT
J: TRBJ2-7; size: few; D: .; V: TRBV5-1; CDR3: CASSVGGPTPEQYF; DNA: TGCGCCAGCAGCGTGGGGGGCCCAACGCCCGAGCAGTACTTC
J: TRBJ1-5; size: .; D: .; V: TRBV7-8; CDR3: CASSPGGGSRKGNQPQHF; DNA: TGTGCCAGCAGCCCCGGGGGCGGGAGTCGGAAAGGCAATCAGCCCCAGCATTTT
J: TRBJ2-1; size: few; D: TRBD2; V: TRBV5-5; CDR3: CASSVGLAASYNEQFF; DNA: TGTGCCAGCAGCGTCGGACTAGCGGCCTCCTACAATGAGCAGTTCTTC
J: TRBJ2-7; size: .; D: TRBD2; V: TRBV20-1; CDR3: CSARKVGLASYEQYF; DNA: TGCAGTGCTAGAAAGGTCGGACTAGCAAGCTACGAGCAGTACTTC
J: TRBJ1-4; size: .; D: .; V: TRBV12-3/TRBV12-4; CDR3: CASSGKGGATNEKLFF; DNA: TGTGCCAGCAGTGGCAAAGGGGGTGCAACTAATGAAAAACTGTTTTTT
J: TRBJ1-1; size: .; D: TRBD1; V: TRBV15; CDR3: CATSRDLTGQGTATEAFF; DNA: TGTGCCACCAGCAGAGATCTAACGGGACAGGGGACAGCCACTGAAGCTTTCTTT
J: TRBJ2-7; size: .; D: TRBD2; V: TRBV20-1; CDR3: CSARDYGRPYEQYF; DNA: TGCAGTGCTAGAGATTACGGGAGGCCCTACGAGCAGTACTTC
J: TRBJ2-7; size: few; D: TRBD2; V: TRBV3-1; CDR3: CASSLSGSEQYF; DNA: TGTGCCAGCAGCCTAAGCGGGAGCGAGCAGTACTTC
J: TRBJ2-1; size: few; D: .; V: TRBV2; CDR3: CASRFRSYNEQFF; DNA: TGTGCCAGTCGATTTCGCTCCTACAATGAGCAGTTCTTC
J: TRBJ1-4; size: few; D: TRBD1; V: TRBV6-5; CDR3: CASSRDRPTEKLFF; DNA: TGTGCCAGCAGTCGGGACAGGCCGACGGAAAAACTGTTTTTT
J: TRBJ1-6; size: few; D: .; V: TRBV12-3/TRBV12-4; CDR3: CASSLGPPPLHF; DNA: TGTGCCAGCAGTTTAGGCCCCCCACCCCTCCACTTT
J: TRBJ1-5; size: few; D: TRBD1; V: TRBV6-2/TRBV6-3; CDR3: CASSIGGGNQPQHF; DNA: TGTGCCAGCAGCATAGGGGGCGGGAATCAGCCCCAGCATTTT
J: TRBJ1-5; size: once; D: TRBD1; V: TRBV27; CDR3: CASSPFGQGRNQPQHF; DNA: TGTGCCAGCAGTCCCTTCGGACAGGGACGCAATCAGCCCCAGCATTTT
J: TRBJ2-7; size: .; D: TRBD2; V: TRBV10-1; CDR3: CASSDSSGSSYEQYF; DNA: TGCGCCAGCAGTGATAGTAGCGGGAGCTCCTACGAGCAGTACTTC
J: TRBJ2-7; size: few; D: TRBD2; V: TRBV29-1; CDR3: CSASGRGSYEQYF; DNA: TGCAGCGCTAGCGGGAGAGGTAGCTACGAGCAGTACTTC
J: TRBJ1-2; size: .; D: .; V: TRBV5-1; CDR3: CASSLSGPGGYGYTF; DNA: TGCGCCAGCAGCTTATCTGGACCCGGGGGCTATGGCTACACCTTC
J: TRBJ2-5; size: .; D: TRBD2; V: TRBV4-1; CDR3: CASSHLLAGVRETQYF; DNA: TGCGCCAGCAGCCATTTACTAGCGGGAGTACGGGAGACCCAGTACTTC
J: TRBJ2-7; size: few; D: TRBD1; V: TRBV6-1; CDR3: CASSESYRGRIGASYEQYF; DNA: TGTGCCAGCAGTGAATCTTACAGGGGGCGTATCGGGGCCTCATACGAGCAGTACTTC
J: TRBJ2-5; size: .; D: .; V: TRBV5-8; CDR3: CASRTRSDSLIRETQYF; DNA: TGTGCCAGCAGAACCCGCTCGGACAGCTTAATAAGGGAGACCCAGTACTTC
J: TRBJ2-1; size: .; D: .; V: TRBV5-1; CDR3: CASSPPGALWVF; DNA: TGCGCCAGCAGCCCGCCGGGGGCATTATGGGTCTTC
J: TRBJ1-1; size: few; D: .; V: TRBV5-1; CDR3: CASSAGSTTEAFF; DNA: TGCGCCAGCAGCGCGGGAAGTACTACTGAAGCTTTCTTT
J: TRBJ1-6; size: .; D: TRBD1; V: TRBV5-6; CDR3: CASRSRQGGSPLHF; DNA: TGTGCCAGCAGGAGTAGACAGGGTGGCTCACCCCTCCACTTT
J: TRBJ1-5; size: .; D: .; V: TRBV7-9; CDR3: CASSPSSNQPQHF; DNA: TGTGCCAGCAGCCCCAGTAGCAATCAGCCCCAGCATTTT
J: TRBJ2-5; size: .; D: .; V: TRBV5-1; CDR3: CASSFGGSGHQETQYF; DNA: TGCGCCAGCAGCTTTGGAGGAAGCGGCCACCAAGAGACCCAGTACTTC
J: TRBJ2-1; size: .; D: .; V: TRBV11-2; CDR3: CASSLAEGRRQFF; DNA: TGTGCCAGCAGCTTAGCCGAGGGGAGAAGGCAGTTCTTC
J: TRBJ1-2; size: many; D: TRBD1; V: TRBV27; CDR3: CASSLSSRGLYGYTF; DNA: TGTGCCAGCAGTTTAAGCTCCAGGGGGCTCTATGGCTACACCTTC
J: TRBJ2-7; size: .; D: .; V: TRBV6-1; CDR3: CASSEGLPSTYEQYF; DNA: TGTGCCAGCAGTGAAGGCCTGCCTTCGACCTACGAGCAGTACTTC
J: TRBJ2-1; size: .; D: TRBD2; V: TRBV4-1; CDR3: CASSQYSGRVSYNEQFF; DNA: TGCGCCAGCAGCCAATATAGCGGGAGAGTCTCCTACAATGAGCAGTTCTTC
J: TRBJ2-2; size: .; D: .; V: TRBV24-1; CDR3: CATAGRGGLEANTGELFF; DNA: TGTGCCACCGCAGGCCGTGGGGGCCTTGAAGCGAACACCGGGGAGCTGTTTTTT
J: TRBJ2-3; size: few; D: .; V: TRBV7-2; CDR3: CASSSISTDTQYF; DNA: TGTGCCAGCAGCTCCATTAGCACAGATACGCAGTATTTT
J: TRBJ2-7; size: few; D: TRBD2; V: TRBV4-1; CDR3: CASSQALAGAYEQYF; DNA: TGCGCCAGCAGCCAAGCCCTAGCGGGAGCCTACGAGCAGTACTTC
J: TRBJ2-3; size: few; D: TRBD2; V: TRBV15; CDR3: CATSRDLRESGREDDTQYF; DNA: TGTGCCACCAGCAGAGATCTAAGGGAAAGCGGGAGGGAAGACGATACGCAGTATTTT
J: TRBJ2-7; size: .; D: .; V: TRBV29-1; CDR3: CSVVQDFSYEQYF; DNA: TGCAGCGTAGTACAGGACTTCTCCTACGAGCAGTACTTC
J: TRBJ2-5; size: .; D: TRBD1; V: TRBV7-6; CDR3: CALGRGREETQYF; DNA: TGTGCCCTGGGCAGGGGGCGCGAAGAGACCCAGTACTTC
J: TRBJ2-1; size: .; D: TRBD2; V: TRBV27; CDR3: CASSSPTSGRASPPTQFF; DNA: TGTGCCAGCAGTTCCCCGACTAGCGGGAGGGCATCCCCTCCCACTCAGTTCTTC
J: TRBJ2-5; size: few; D: .; V: TRBV24-1; CDR3: CATSVQTTGQETQYF; DNA: TGTGCCACCAGTGTGCAGACAACAGGACAAGAGACCCAGTACTTC
J: TRBJ2-1; size: few; D: TRBD2; V: TRBV7-8; CDR3: CASSLRFLAGVEQFF; DNA: TGTGCCAGCAGCTTAAGATTCCTAGCGGGAGTTGAGCAGTTCTTC
J: TRBJ1-1; size: few; D: .; V: TRBV12-3/TRBV12-4; CDR3: CASRPNQGGTEAFF; DNA: TGTGCTAGCAGACCAAACCAGGGAGGAACTGAAGCTTTCTTT
J: TRBJ2-3; size: .; D: TRBD2; V: TRBV9; CDR3: CASSVSLTSGRTDTQYF; DNA: TGTGCCAGCAGCGTCTCCCTGACTAGCGGGAGGACAGATACGCAGTATTTT
J: TRBJ2-3; size: few; D: .; V: TRBV13; CDR3: CASSPKVTDTQYF; DNA: TGTGCCAGCAGCCCCAAGGTCACAGATACGCAGTATTTT
J: TRBJ2-7; size: .; D: .; V: TRBV29-1; CDR3: CSVYSAFSYEQYF; DNA: TGCAGCGTTTATAGCGCCTTCTCCTACGAGCAGTACTTC
J: TRBJ2-7; size: .; D: TRBD1; V: TRBV18; CDR3: CASSAGTEAYEQYF; DNA: TGTGCCAGCTCGGCCGGGACAGAAGCCTACGAGCAGTACTTC
J: TRBJ2-7; size: .; D: .; V: TRBV29-1; CDR3: CSVEGTSRSYEQYF; DNA: TGCAGCGTTGAAGGGACTTCCCGCTCCTACGAGCAGTACTTC
J: TRBJ2-4; size: few; D: TRBD2; V: TRBV30; CDR3: CAGEAGDIQYF; DNA: TGTGCCGGGGAGGCGGGAGACATTCAGTACTTC
J: TRBJ2-2; size: .; D: .; V: TRBV12-3/TRBV12-4; CDR3: CASSALAATYTGELFF; DNA: TGTGCCAGCAGTGCCCTGGCAGCCACTTACACCGGGGAGCTGTTTTTT
J: TRBJ2-7; size: .; D: .; V: TRBV3-1; CDR3: CASSHYREKDEQYF; DNA: TGTGCCAGCAGCCATTACAGGGAAAAGGACGAGCAGTACTTC
J: TRBJ2-7; size: .; D: TRBD2; V: TRBV12-3/TRBV12-4; CDR3: CASSWTLAGEAYEQYF; DNA: TGTGCCAGCAGTTGGACCCTAGCGGGAGAGGCCTACGAGCAGTACTTC
J: TRBJ2-7; size: few; D: TRBD2; V: TRBV5-1; CDR3: CASRVGSGLAGGRTAYEQYF; DNA: TGCGCCAGCAGAGTTGGCTCCGGACTAGCGGGAGGAAGAACAGCCTACGAGCAGTACTTC
J: TRBJ2-1; size: many; D: .; V: TRBV5-1; CDR3: CASSFPPYNEQFF; DNA: TGCGCCAGCAGCTTCCCCCCTTACAATGAGCAGTTCTTC
J: TRBJ1-4; size: .; D: TRBD1; V: TRBV27; CDR3: CASRDRAATNEKLFF; DNA: TGTGCCAGCCGGGACAGAGCCGCAACTAATGAAAAACTGTTTTTT
J: TRBJ1-1; size: few; D: .; V: TRBV12-3/TRBV12-4; CDR3: CASGPGQQNTEAFF; DNA: TGTGCCAGCGGGCCAGGCCAGCAGAACACTGAAGCTTTCTTT
J: TRBJ1-1; size: many; D: TRBD1; V: TRBV6-1; CDR3: CASSRQGLNTEAFF; DNA: TGTGCCAGCAGCCGACAGGGGCTGAACACTGAAGCTTTCTTT
J: TRBJ2-3; size: .; D: .; V: TRBV5-1; CDR3: CASSLAQAEDTQYF; DNA: TGCGCCAGCAGCTTGGCACAGGCGGAAGATACGCAGTATTTT
J: TRBJ2-2; size: few; D: TRBD2; V: TRBV25-1; CDR3: CASSVRLAGESGELFF; DNA: TGTGCCAGCAGTGTTCGACTAGCGGGAGAGTCCGGGGAGCTGTTTTTT